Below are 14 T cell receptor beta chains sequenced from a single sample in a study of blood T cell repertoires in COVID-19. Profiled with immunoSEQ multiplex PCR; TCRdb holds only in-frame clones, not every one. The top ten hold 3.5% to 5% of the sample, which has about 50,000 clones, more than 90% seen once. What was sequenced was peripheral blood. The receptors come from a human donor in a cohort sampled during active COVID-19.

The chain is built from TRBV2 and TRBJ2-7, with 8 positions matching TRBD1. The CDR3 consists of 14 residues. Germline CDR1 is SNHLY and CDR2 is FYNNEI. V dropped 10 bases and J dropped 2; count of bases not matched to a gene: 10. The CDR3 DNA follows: TGTGCCACCGCTGCTCGGACAGGGCCCTACGAGCAGTACTTC. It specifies CATAARTGPYEQYF.

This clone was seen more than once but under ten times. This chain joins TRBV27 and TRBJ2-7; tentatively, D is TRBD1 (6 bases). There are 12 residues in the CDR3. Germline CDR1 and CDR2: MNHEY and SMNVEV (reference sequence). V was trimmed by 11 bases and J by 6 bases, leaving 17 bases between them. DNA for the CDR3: TGTGCCGCCATGACCCTAGGGGGCGAGCAGTACTTC. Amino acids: CAAMTLGGEQYF.

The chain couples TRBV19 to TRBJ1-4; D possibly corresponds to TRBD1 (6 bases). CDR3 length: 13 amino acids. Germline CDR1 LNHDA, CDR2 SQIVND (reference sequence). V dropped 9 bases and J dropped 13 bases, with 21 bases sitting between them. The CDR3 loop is CASCQGGGRVLFF. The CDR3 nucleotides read TGTGCCAGCTGTCAGGGCGGGGGGCGCGTACTGTTTTTT.

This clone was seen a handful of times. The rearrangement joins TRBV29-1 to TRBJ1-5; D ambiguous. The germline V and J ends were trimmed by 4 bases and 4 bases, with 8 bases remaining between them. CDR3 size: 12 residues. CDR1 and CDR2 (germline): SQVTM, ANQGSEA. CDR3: CSVGDGNQPQHF. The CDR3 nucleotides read TGCAGCGTTGGTGACGGGAATCAGCCCCAGCATTTT.

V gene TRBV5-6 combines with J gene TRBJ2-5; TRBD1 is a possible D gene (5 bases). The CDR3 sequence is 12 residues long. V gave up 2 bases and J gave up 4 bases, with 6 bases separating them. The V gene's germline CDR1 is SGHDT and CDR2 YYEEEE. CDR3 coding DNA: TGTGCCAGCAGCTTTCAGGGAGAGACCCAGTACTTC. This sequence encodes CASSFQGETQYF. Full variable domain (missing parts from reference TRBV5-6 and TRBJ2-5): DAGVTQSPTHLIKTRGQQVTLRCSPKSGHDTVSWYQQALGQGPQFIFQYYEEEERQRGNFPDRFSGHQFPNYSSELNVNALLLGDSALYLCASSFQGETQYFGPGTRLLVL.

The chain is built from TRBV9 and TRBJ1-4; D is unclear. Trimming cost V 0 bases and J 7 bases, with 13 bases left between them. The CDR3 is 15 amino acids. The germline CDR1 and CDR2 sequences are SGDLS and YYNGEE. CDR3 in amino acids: CASSVGGLLGEKLFF. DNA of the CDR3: TGTGCCAGCAGCGTAGGTGGACTTCTGGGTGAAAAACTGTTTTTT.

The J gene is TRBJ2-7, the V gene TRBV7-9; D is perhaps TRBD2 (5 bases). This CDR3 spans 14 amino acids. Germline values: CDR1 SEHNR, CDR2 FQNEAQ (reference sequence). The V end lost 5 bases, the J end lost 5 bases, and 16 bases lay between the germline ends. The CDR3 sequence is CASSPGSRGDEQYF. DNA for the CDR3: TGTGCCAGCAGCCCGGGAAGCCGCGGAGACGAGCAGTACTTC.

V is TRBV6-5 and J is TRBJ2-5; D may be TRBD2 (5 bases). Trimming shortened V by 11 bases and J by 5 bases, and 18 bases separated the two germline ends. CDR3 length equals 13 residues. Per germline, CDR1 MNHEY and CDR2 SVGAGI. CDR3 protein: CAGGSGPWETQYF. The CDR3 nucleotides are TGTGCCGGAGGTTCCGGGCCTTGGGAGACCCAGTACTTC.

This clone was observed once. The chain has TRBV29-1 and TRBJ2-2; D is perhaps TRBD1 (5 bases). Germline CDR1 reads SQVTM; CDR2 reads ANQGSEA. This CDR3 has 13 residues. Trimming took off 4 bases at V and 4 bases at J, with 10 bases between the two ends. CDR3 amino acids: CSVAQGFTGELFF. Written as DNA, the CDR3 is TGCAGCGTTGCTCAGGGATTCACCGGGGAGCTGTTTTTT.

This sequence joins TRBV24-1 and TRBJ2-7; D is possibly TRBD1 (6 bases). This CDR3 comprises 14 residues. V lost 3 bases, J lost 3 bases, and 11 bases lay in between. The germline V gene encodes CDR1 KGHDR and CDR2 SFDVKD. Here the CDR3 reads CATSDPGQSYEQYF. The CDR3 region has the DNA TGTGCCACCAGTGATCCCGGACAGAGCTACGAGCAGTACTTC.

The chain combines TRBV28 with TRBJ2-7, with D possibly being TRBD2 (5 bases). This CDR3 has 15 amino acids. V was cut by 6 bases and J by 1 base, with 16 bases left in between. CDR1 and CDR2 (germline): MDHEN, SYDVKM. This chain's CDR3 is CASSPTRFVSYEQYF. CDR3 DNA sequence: TGTGCCAGCAGCCCCACTAGATTTGTTTCCTACGAGCAGTACTTC. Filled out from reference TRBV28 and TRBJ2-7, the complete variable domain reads DVKVTQSSRYLVKRTGEKVFLECVQDMDHENMFWYRQDPGLGLRLIYFSYDVKMKEKGDIPEGYSVSREKKERFSLILESASTNQTSMYLCASSPTRFVSYEQYFGPGTRLTVT.

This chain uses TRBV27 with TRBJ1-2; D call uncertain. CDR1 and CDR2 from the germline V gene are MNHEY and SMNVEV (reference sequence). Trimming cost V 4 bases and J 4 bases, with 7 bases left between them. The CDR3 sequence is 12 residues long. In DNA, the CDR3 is TGTGCCAGCAGTTCGTCCGGCTATGGCTACACCTTC. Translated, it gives CASSSSGYGYTF.

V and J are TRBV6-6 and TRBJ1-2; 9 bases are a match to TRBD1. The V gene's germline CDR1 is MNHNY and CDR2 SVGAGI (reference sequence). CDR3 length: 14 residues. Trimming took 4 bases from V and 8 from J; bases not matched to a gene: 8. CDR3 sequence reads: CASSSQTGGVGYTF. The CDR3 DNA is TGTGCCAGCAGTTCCCAAACAGGGGGCGTGGGCTACACCTTC.

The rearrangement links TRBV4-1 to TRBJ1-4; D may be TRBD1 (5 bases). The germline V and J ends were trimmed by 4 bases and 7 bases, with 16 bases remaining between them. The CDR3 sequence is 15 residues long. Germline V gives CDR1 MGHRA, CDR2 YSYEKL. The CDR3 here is CASSRTGTISEKLFF. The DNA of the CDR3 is TGCGCCAGCAGCCGAACCGGGACTATAAGTGAAAAACTGTTTTTT.